The sequence of this T cell receptor (beta chain) was determined in a study of cytomegalovirus exposure and HLA in healthy donors. This CDR3 contains 15 residues. Germline CDR1 reads SGHRS; CDR2 reads YFSETQ. Losses at the gene ends were 8 bases for V and 4 bases for J; bases not matched to a gene: 14. PCR involved 60 Vbeta and 13 Jbeta primers. Profiled with immunoSEQ multiplex PCR; TCRdb holds only in-frame clones, not every one. The sample carries approximately 200,000 clones, about four fifths recorded once. Sequenced sample: PBMCs. The V gene is TRBV5-1, the J gene TRBJ1-1; 7 nucleotides align to TRBD1. The receptor's source is a boy aged 2 to 9 in good health and CMV-seronegative. The CDR3 sequence is CASNERQGLGTEAFF. CDR3 sequence (DNA): TGCGCCAGTAACGAGAGACAGGGTCTTGGCACTGAAGCTTTCTTT.